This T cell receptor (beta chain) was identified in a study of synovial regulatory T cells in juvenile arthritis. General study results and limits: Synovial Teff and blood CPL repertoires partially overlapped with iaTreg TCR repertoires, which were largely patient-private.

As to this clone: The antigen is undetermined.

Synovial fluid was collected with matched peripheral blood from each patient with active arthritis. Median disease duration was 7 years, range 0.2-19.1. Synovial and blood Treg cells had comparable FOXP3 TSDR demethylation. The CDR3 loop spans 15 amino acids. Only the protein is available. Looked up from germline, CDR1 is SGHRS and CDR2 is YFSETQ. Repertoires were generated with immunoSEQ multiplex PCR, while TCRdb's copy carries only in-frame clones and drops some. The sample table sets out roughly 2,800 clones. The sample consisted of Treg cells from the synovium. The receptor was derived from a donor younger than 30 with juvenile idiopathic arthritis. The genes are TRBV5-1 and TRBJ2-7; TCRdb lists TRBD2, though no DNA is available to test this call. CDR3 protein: CASSGGLAGTWEQYF.